These 4 T cell receptor beta chains came from one sample sequenced in a study of T cells after posttransplantation cyclophosphamide. A marrow graft followed busulfan-fludarabine conditioning, with cyclophosphamide on days +3 and +4. Method: immunoSEQ multiplex PCR; TCRdb's copy keeps in-frame clones and lacks some. The sample carries several thousand clones, approximately 1.8% recorded once. The sequencing used PBMCs, collected around 33 weeks after a stem cell transplant with posttransplant cyclophosphamide. The receptors here all came from a male patient between 25 and 39 years old who received an allogeneic stem cell transplant from a related donor, was CMV-positive, and had no GVHD. Certain T cells may be donor cells from the graft.

This clone occurred a few times. The chain links TRBV6-4 to TRBJ1-2; D is undetermined. Germline V gene lookup returns CDR1 MRHNA and CDR2 SNTAGT. The CDR3 runs to 12 residues. Between the trimmed V and J ends, which lost 5 bases and 2 bases, there was a span of 6 bases. The CDR3 DNA sequence: TGTGCCAGCAGTTCAGGAAACTATGGCTACACCTTC. As protein: CASSSGNYGYTF.

The V and J genes are TRBV27 and TRBJ2-1, with D maybe TRBD1 (5 bases). Trimming shortened V by 3 bases and J by 9 bases, and 12 bases separated the two germline ends. Germline V gene data show CDR1 as MNHEY and CDR2 as SMNVEV (reference sequence). This CDR3 is 13 amino acids long. Written as DNA, the CDR3 is TGTGCCAGCAGTTTGGCAGGGTCCCGTGAGCAGTTCTTC. Protein product: CASSLAGSREQFF.

The genes are TRBV11-2 and TRBJ1-1, with 7 bases lining up with TRBD1. Trimming removed 5 bases from V and 0 bases from J; junction bases left unmatched: 6. CDR1 SGHAT and CDR2 FQNNGV come from the germline V gene. This CDR3 region has 15 residues. The CDR3 spells CASSPGRGVNTEAFF. DNA of the CDR3: TGTGCCAGCAGCCCGGGCAGGGGGGTGAACACTGAAGCTTTCTTT.

This clone was observed a few times. The chain carries TRBV29-1 and TRBJ2-2, with 7 positions matching TRBD2. This CDR3 contains 14 residues. Per germline, CDR1 SQVTM and CDR2 ANQGSEA. J was trimmed by 5 bases and V by 4 bases; bases with no gene match: 7. The CDR3 protein is CSVALGGGTGELFF. In DNA form, the CDR3 reads TGCAGCGTTGCCCTGGGGGGGGGAACCGGGGAGCTGTTTTTT.